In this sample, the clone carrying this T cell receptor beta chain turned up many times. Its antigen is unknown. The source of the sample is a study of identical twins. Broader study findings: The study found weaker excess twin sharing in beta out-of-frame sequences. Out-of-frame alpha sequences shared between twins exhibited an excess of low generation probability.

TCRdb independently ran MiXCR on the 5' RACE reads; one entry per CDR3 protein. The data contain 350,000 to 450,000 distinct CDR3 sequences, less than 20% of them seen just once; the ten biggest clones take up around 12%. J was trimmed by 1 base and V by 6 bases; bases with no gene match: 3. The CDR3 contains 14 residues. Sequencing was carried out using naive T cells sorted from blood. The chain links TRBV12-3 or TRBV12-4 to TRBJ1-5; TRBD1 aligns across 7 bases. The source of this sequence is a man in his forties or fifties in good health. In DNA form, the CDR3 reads TGTGCCAGCAGGCCAGGGGGAAGCAATCAGCCCCAGCATTTT. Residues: CASRPGGSNQPQHF.